This TCR beta chain was retrieved from a study of T cells expressing NK-cell markers. In generating TCR beta cDNA, 5'RACE template switching with UMIs was used. No DNA is given; TCRdb re-called the 5' RACE reads and lists each CDR3 protein once. The table for this sample gives about 160,000 distinct CDR3 sequences. The germline V gene has CDR1 SQVTM and CDR2 ANQGSEA. CDR3 size: 14 residues. The sequencing input was blood T cells: a sorted CD56 or NKG2C T cell subset, CD4+ or CD8+ T cells, or bulk PBMC T cells (not recorded which). This clonotype was obtained from a man aged 18 to 69 in good health. This chain joins TRBV29-1 and TRBJ1-3; TCRdb gives TRBD1 as the D gene, but with no DNA this cannot be confirmed. CDR3 amino acids: CSVVGGASGNTIYF.